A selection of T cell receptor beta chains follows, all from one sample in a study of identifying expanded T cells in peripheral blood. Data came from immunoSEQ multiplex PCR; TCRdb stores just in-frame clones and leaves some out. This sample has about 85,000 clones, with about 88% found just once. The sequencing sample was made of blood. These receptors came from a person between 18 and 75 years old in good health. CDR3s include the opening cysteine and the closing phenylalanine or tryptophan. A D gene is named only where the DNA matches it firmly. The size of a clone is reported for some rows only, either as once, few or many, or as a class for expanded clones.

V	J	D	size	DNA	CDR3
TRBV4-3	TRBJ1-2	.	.	TGCGCCAGCAGCCGTGATACAGGGAACTATGGCTACACCTTC	CASSRDTGNYGYTF
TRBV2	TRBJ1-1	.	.	TGTGCCAGCAGCGACCTTCGCTCTACTGAAGCTTTCTTT	CASSDLRSTEAFF
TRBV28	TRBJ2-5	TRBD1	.	TGTGCCAGCAGTTTTGGGACAGTTCGGGACTTC	CASSFGTVRDF
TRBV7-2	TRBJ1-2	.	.	TGTGCCAGCAGCTTAGGGACTATTCTACTCGCCTATGGCTACACCTTC	CASSLGTILLAYGYTF
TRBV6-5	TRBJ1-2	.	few	TGTGCCAGCGGGCATCCCCTATATGGCTACACCTTC	CASGHPLYGYTF
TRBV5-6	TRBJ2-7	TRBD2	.	TGTGCCAGCAGCCGCACGGGGGGGTCCTCCTACGAGCAGTACTTC	CASSRTGGSSYEQYF
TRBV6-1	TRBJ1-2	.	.	TGTGCCAGCAGTGAAATGGACAGCAAATATGGCTACACCTTC	CASSEMDSKYGYTF
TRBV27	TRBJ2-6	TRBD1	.	TGTGCCAGCAGATTAACGGGACAGGTTGTATCTGGGGCCAACGTCCTGACTTTC	CASRLTGQVVSGANVLTF
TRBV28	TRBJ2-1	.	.	TGTGCCAGCAGTTTAGTTAGCACCTACAATGAGCAGTTCTTC	CASSLVSTYNEQFF
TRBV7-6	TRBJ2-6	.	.	TGTGCCAGCAGCTTACAGGGCGGCGCTGGGGCCAACGTCCTGACTTTC	CASSLQGGAGANVLTF
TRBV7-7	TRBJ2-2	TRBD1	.	TGTGCCAGCAGCTTAGGACAGGGGGCACCCACCGGGGAGCTGTTTTTT	CASSLGQGAPTGELFF
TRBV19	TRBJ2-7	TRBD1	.	TGTGCCAGTAGTAGTGGGACAGGCCTCTACGAGCAGTACTTC	CASSSGTGLYEQYF
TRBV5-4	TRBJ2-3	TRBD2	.	TGTGCCAGCAGCTTGTATAGCGGCGGGGGGCAGGCAGATACGCAGTATTTT	CASSLYSGGGQADTQYF
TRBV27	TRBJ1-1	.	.	TGTGCCAGCACCCCCGCAGGGATGAACACTGAAGCTTTCTTT	CASTPAGMNTEAFF
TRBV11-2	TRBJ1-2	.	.	TGTGCCAGCAGCCATGGGAGGGCAGGGAGTGGCTATGGCTACACCTTC	CASSHGRAGSGYGYTF
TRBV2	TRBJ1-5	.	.	TGTGCCAGCAGTGTCTCGGGGACGAACAATCAGCCCCAGCATTTT	CASSVSGTNNQPQHF
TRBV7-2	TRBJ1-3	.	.	TGTGCCAGCAGCCGAGACAGTGGCTCTGGAAACACCATATATTTT	CASSRDSGSGNTIYF
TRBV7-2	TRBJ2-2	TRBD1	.	TGTGCCAGCGACAGGGGAGGAACCGGGGAGCTGTTTTTT	CASDRGGTGELFF
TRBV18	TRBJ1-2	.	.	TGTGCCAGCTCACCAGGGGGCGCTCGGTATGGCTACACCTTC	CASSPGGARYGYTF
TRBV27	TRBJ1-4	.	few	TGTGCCAGCAGTTTAAGGGGGACTCGGAATGAAAAACTGTTTTTT	CASSLRGTRNEKLFF
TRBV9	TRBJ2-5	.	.	TGTGCCAGCAGCGTAGAAAGGGGGAACAAGAGTACCCAGTACTTC	CASSVERGNKSTQYF
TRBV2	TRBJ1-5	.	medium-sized	TGTGCCAGCTTACAGGACATTTCTCAGCCCCAGCATTTT	CASLQDISQPQHF
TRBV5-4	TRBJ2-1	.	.	TGTGCCAGCAGCCCTACCGGCGGGCCTGGGGAGCAGTTCTTC	CASSPTGGPGEQFF
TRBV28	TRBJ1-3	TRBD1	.	TGTGCCAGCATACCTACCTTTGGGTCCAGGGGGGCGCCGGACACCCCTGGAAACACCATATATTTT	CASIPTFGSRGAPDTPGNTIYF
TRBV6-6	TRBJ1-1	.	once	TGTGCCAGCAATAAGCCCCAGGGGAACACTGAAGCTTTCTTT	CASNKPQGNTEAFF
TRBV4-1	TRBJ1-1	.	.	TGCGCCAGCAGCCAAGGATGGGGAACTACTAGCCGGGCTTTCTTT	CASSQGWGTTSRAFF
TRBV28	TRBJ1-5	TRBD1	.	TGTGCCAGCAGCACGGACAGGGGAAATCAGCCCCAGCATTTT	CASSTDRGNQPQHF
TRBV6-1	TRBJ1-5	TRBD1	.	TGTGCCAGCGCTTGGACAGGGGCCAATCAGCCCCAGCATTTT	CASAWTGANQPQHF
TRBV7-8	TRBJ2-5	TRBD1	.	TGTGCCAGCAGCTCCCGCAGGGGGGAGACCCAGTACTTC	CASSSRRGETQYF
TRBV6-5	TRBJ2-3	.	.	TGTGCCAGCAGGGTGCGGGGGCGCACAGATACGCAGTATTTT	CASRVRGRTDTQYF
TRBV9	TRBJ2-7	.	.	TGTGCCAGCAGCTCTCGGACCTGGGACGAGCAGTACTTC	CASSSRTWDEQYF
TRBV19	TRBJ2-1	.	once	TGTGCCAGTTCCCAGGGAGCCTCCTACAATGAGCAGTTCTTC	CASSQGASYNEQFF
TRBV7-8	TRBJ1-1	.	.	TGTGCCAGCAGCCCGGGAGGGGCTGAAGCTTTCTTT	CASSPGGAEAFF
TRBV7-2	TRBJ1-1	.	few	TGTGCCAGCAGCTTTACGACGAACACTGAAGCTTTCTTT	CASSFTTNTEAFF
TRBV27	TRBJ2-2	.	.	TGTGCCAGCAGTTTCCAATCTCAATTCCCCGGGGAGCTGTTTTTT	CASSFQSQFPGELFF
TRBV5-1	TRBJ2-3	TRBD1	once	TGCGCCAGCCGACAGGGGAGGGATACGCAGTATTTT	CASRQGRDTQYF
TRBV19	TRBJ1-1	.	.	TGTGCCAGTAGTATAGCTTCAACAGCTAACACTGAAGCTTTCTTT	CASSIASTANTEAFF
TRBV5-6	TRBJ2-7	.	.	TGTGCCAGCAGCCGGGGGCGACCAGCCTACGAGCAGTACTTC	CASSRGRPAYEQYF
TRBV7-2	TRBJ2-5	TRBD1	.	TGTGCCAGCAGCTTAGAACGAGGGACAGGGCACCAGTACTTC	CASSLERGTGHQYF
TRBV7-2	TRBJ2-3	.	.	TGTGCCAGCAGCTCGCGACGGTCTAGCACAGATACGCAGTATTTT	CASSSRRSSTDTQYF
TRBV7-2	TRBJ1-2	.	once	TGTGCCAGCAGCTTAGTTTCGGGGAACGGGGGCGCGGACTATGGCTACACCTTC	CASSLVSGNGGADYGYTF
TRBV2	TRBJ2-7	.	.	TGTGCCAGCAGTGGGCTACTGGACATTATCGGCGAGCAGTACTTC	CASSGLLDIIGEQYF